A single sample is the source of the 13 T cell receptor beta chains below, sequenced in a study of glioma-infiltrating T cells. Amplification of TCR alpha and beta CDR3 regions from RNA used iRepertoire nested multiplex PCR. One entry per CDR3 protein results from TCRdb running MiXCR on the multiplex PCR reads. The table shows about 180,000 distinct CDR3 sequences, with around 40% occurring only once. The sample comprised glioma tissue, nonneoplastic brain tissue, or PBMCs (not recorded which). The receptors were sampled from a human donor with low-grade glioma or glioblastoma, undergoing nonglioma brain surgery, or in good health (not recorded which).

The gene calls are TRBV2 and TRBJ1-6; D is undetermined. Deletions cut 2 bases from V and 9 bases from J, with 11 bases between. Germline V gene data show CDR1 as SNHLY and CDR2 as FYNNEI. The CDR3 totals 14 residues. The CDR3 sequence: CASSELVAGSPLHF. The CDR3 nucleotides are TGTGCCAGCAGTGAATTGGTGGCGGGTTCACCCCTCCACTTT.

Comment on this clonotype: At one of its ends the junction is not consistent with the germline gene, which may arise from a read error. The gene calls are TRBV3-1 and TRBJ1-2, with D uncertain. This CDR3 contains 11 residues. Looked up from germline, CDR1 is LGHDT and CDR2 is YNNKEL (reference sequence). CDR3 amino acids: CASIQGLGYTF. The CDR3 coding sequence is TGTGCCAGCATCCAAGGACTTGGCTACACCTTC. The full variable domain, rest sourced from reference TRBV3-1 and TRBJ1-2, is DTAVSQTPKYLVTQMGNDKSIKCEQNLGHDTMYWYKQDSKKFLKIMFSYNNKELIINETVPNRFSPKSPDKAHLNLHINSLELGDSAVYFCASIQGLGYTFGSGTRLTVV.

With respect to this clonotype: A much more abundant neighbour one base away suggests this may be a read error. The chain combines TRBV19 with TRBJ2-1; D call uncertain. The germline V gene encodes CDR1 LNHDA and CDR2 SQIVND (reference sequence). CDR3 length equals 15 residues. Trimming removed 3 bases from V and 6 bases from J, with 15 bases in between. This CDR3 is CASSIIMQFGNEQFF. The CDR3 DNA reads as TGTGCCAGTAGTATCATTATGCAGTTCGGCAATGAGCAGTTCTTC.

As regards this clonotype: This may come from a read error, since a much larger clone is one base off. V and J are TRBV28 and TRBJ2-1, with D unresolved. Germline V gene data show CDR1 as MDHEN and CDR2 as SYDVKM. The V end lost 8 bases, the J end lost 7 bases, and 6 bases lay between the germline ends. This CDR3 comprises 10 residues. Here the CDR3 reads CASGDNEQFF. CDR3 nucleotide sequence: TGTGCCAGCGGCGATAATGAGCAGTTCTTC.

About this clonotype itself: A junction end diverges from the germline sequence, so it may reflect a read error. The genes are TRBV20-1 and TRBJ2-7; possible D gene TRBD1, 5 bases. Looked up from germline, CDR1 is DFQATT and CDR2 is SNEGSKA (reference sequence). The length of the CDR3 is 14 residues. The CDR3 DNA reads as TGCAGTGCTAGAGAGTACGACAGACCCTACGAGAAGTACTTC. Encoded protein: CSAREYDRPYEKYF.

This clonotype was counted only a few times. This chain uses TRBV3-1 with TRBJ2-1, with TRBD2 as a possible D gene (6 bases). V lost 1 base and J lost 7, with 8 bases in between. Germline CDR1 LGHDT, CDR2 YNNKEL (reference sequence). The CDR3 has 13 amino acids. CDR3 region: CASSQGRGNEQFF. CDR3 DNA: TGTGCCAGCAGCCAAGGGCGGGGAAATGAGCAGTTCTTC.

Notes on this clonotype: Germline and junction disagree at one end, which may indicate a read error. The V and J genes are TRBV27 and TRBJ1-6; D unclear. Per germline, CDR1 MNHEY and CDR2 SMNVEV (reference sequence). CDR3 length: 15 residues. DNA of the CDR3: TGTGCCAGCACCAAGACGGGATCGTATAATTCACCCATCCACTTT. Its protein product is CASTKTGSYNSPIHF.

In DNA, the CDR3 is TGCAGCGTTGAGGGCCAGGGCGGAGCTGGGACCGGGGAGCTGTTTTTT. It translates to CSVEGQGGAGTGELFF. The V and J genes are TRBV29-1 and TRBJ2-2; D may be TRBD1 (5 bases). The CDR3 extends over 16 amino acids. The V end lost 3 bases, the J end lost 5 bases, and 19 bases lay between the germline ends. The germline gives CDR1 SQVTM, CDR2 ANQGSEA.

As to this clonotype: The junction departs from the called germline gene at one end, perhaps through a read error. This chain links TRBV20-1 with TRBJ2-7; a possible D gene is TRBD1 (5 bases). In germline, CDR1 is DFQATT, CDR2 SNEGSKA (reference sequence). The CDR3 totals 11 residues. The CDR3 loop is CSARQGYYQHF. CDR3 bases: TGCAGTGCTCGGCAGGGCTACTATCAGCACTTC.

The rearrangement uses TRBV2 and TRBJ2-3; D is possibly TRBD2 (6 bases). The CDR3 is 16 residues long. The V gene's germline CDR1 is SNHLY and CDR2 FYNNEI. V shed 3 bases and J shed 5 bases, with 18 bases lying between them. CDR3 in amino acids: CASSDLVPGLKDTQYF. For the CDR3, the DNA is TGTGCCAGCAGTGATTTGGTACCGGGACTCAAAGATACGCAGTATTTT.

This clonotype was detected a few times. With a much larger clone just one base away, this may be a read error. The gene calls are TRBV20-1 and TRBJ1-5, with D possibly matching TRBD1 (5 bases). This CDR3 contains 14 residues. Germline loops: CDR1 DFQATT, CDR2 SNEGSKA (reference sequence). Trimming removed 0 bases at V and 2 bases at J, with 8 bases between. The CDR3 bases are TGCAGTGCTAGAGACCAGGGCGGCAATCAGCCCCAGCATTTT. Translation: CSARDQGGNQPQHF.

This clonotype showed up just a few times. The V gene is TRBV19, the J gene TRBJ1-5; D is ambiguous. Germline lookup yields CDR1 LNHDA and CDR2 SQIVND (reference sequence). The CDR3 length is 12 residues. Trimming cost V 10 bases and J 1 base, with 8 bases left between them. The CDR3 spells CATSGSNQPQHF. CDR3 nucleotides: TGTGCCACTTCAGGAAGCAATCAGCCCCAGCATTTT.

The chain carries TRBV6-1 and TRBJ2-3; D unclear. The J call is uncertain, as TRBJ1-5 better fits the DNA end. The CDR3 has 13 amino acids. Germline-derived CDR1 and CDR2 are MNHNS and SASEGT. The CDR3 DNA follows: TGTGCCAGCAGTGAAGGGCATAGGGCACCCCAGCATTTT. The encoded protein is CASSEGHRAPQHF.